The entry that follows covers one T cell receptor (beta chain) sequence. Its antigen has not been determined. Base-call qualities are not available, and no considerably larger clone is one nucleotide away. This entry belongs to a study of cytomegalovirus exposure and HLA in healthy donors (dated by TCRdb to between 2016 and 2019). For context, the study as a whole: An earlier analysis of 587 of the donors reported 276 Gb of sequence data and around 110 million unique TCR beta sequences obtained from approximately 180 million T cells. Donor age, sex, ethnicity and CMV serostatus were collected together with the repertoire data. In a later genetic analysis, genome-wide SNP genotypes for 398 of the 666 donors were used, and that subset was treated as a discovery cohort. In addition to the first cohort of approximately 650 subjects, a separate validation cohort of 130 or so different subjects was used. The study combined high-throughput TCR immunosequencing, statistical association of individual TCRs with disease status, and machine learning to predict cytomegalovirus infection status. An early release covering around 630 HLA-typed donors comprised about 320 gigabases of sequencing data and tens of millions of unique TCR sequences. To study patterns of TCR occurrence, a later analysis re-analyzed previously published TCR beta repertoires from 550 to 800 donors and added high-resolution HLA genotyping. The number of donors typed differed by locus, with about 629-640 for A, B, C, DRB1 and DQB1, more than 500 for DQA1, about 610 for DPA1, and some 470 for DPB1. The T cell repertoires of around 670 subjects were profiled by immunosequencing and related to cytomegalovirus serostatus. All discovery cohort repertoires had been generated using a single sequencing platform. The genetic ancestry cluster associated with self-reported Caucasian donors included around four fifths of the approximately 430 genotyped donors. In the later analysis, no new phenotypic data were used to find candidate immune exposures; instead, reliance was placed on TCR beta sequences and their occurrence across donors. An earlier analysis of around 580 of the donors used high-throughput TCR beta sequencing to judge whether each TCR beta V gene segment behaved as functional or pseudogenic. On average, around 240,000 unique TCR beta nucleotide sequences were sequenced per donor among a few hundred genotyped donors of the cohort, with roughly 18% of those sequences being non-productive. HLA typing covered class I and class II loci at four-digit resolution. The study aimed to test whether cataloging public T cell receptors could reveal signatures of past pathogen exposure. Roughly 5 DR-DQ haplotypes were handled as single units for association and clustering because linkage in the cohort was strong. Study-level results and caveats: Presence/absence analyses assumed roughly uniform sequencing depth across donors, an assumption that may not hold. The sequencing pipeline was judged likely to have produced a cluster of highly shared sequence variants as a technical artifact. According to a later analysis, most CMV-associated TCR beta chains appeared to be HLA-restricted, and the HLA associations seemed to be driven largely by CMV exposure. It was suggested by the authors that the approach could potentially be generalized to other disease states and immunological phenotypes. Most TCR sequences were observed very rarely across donors, whereas some public TCRs were present in many individuals. Approximately 16 rarely observed V segments, including chromosome 9 orphons, were excluded from the earlier analysis of about 610 of the donors because counts were too low. When HLA alleles, especially DR and DQ, strongly co-occurred, attributing TCR associations to individual alleles was difficult. In vitro tests confirmed that three of the cytomegalovirus-associated TCR beta chains recognize cytomegalovirus antigens. A later analysis associated roughly 17,000 TCR beta sequences with specific HLA alleles at a false discovery rate of 0.05. An association between a missense DCLRE1C variant and V-gene and J-gene trimming of TCR beta chains was found in a later genetic analysis and replicated in an independent cohort. According to a later analysis, parvovirus B19, influenza, CMV and Epstein-Barr virus appeared linked to several top co-occurrence clusters. Only TCR beta chains were sequenced in this cohort, and the absence of alpha or paired-chain data limited detectable features. The study gave a list of 150 to 200 TCR beta chains associated with cytomegalovirus. Compared with the approximately 720-donor mean, donors in an Asian-associated ancestry cluster had fewer N-insertions in productive TCRs, according to a later genetic analysis. According to a later analysis, TCR association rates differed among HLA loci, with DRB1 alleles showing the most associated TCRs and HLA-C alleles showing the fewest. In an earlier analysis of some 500 of the donors, most TCR beta V segments appeared in productive rearrangements about 90% or about 30% of the time, broadly matching IMGT annotations. Linkage disequilibrium might explain the correlated functional status among segregating V segments, but an unknown experimental factor could not be ruled out. The classifier was reported to diagnose cytomegalovirus status with high specificity and sensitivity in both the original and validation cohorts. A further reported finding was that TCR beta sequences accurately predicted the HLA-A and HLA-B alleles for most subjects in the first cohort. Compared with equally common non-associated chains, HLA-associated TCR beta chains in a later analysis were more clonally expanded and had lower generation probabilities. Because HLA typing was unavailable for some donors at each locus, only the typed subset was used in association tests. CMV serostatus was the only immune exposure information available for the cohort.

Receptor amplification or capture employed the immunoSEQ multiplex PCR assay. For the multiplex PCR, a mixture combining 60 forward primers for TCR Vbeta segments and 13 reverse primers for TCR Jbeta segments was used. Amplification of the CDR3 region of rearranged TCR beta genes was performed with a multiplex PCR assay on genomic DNA. Amplified TCR beta libraries were sequenced as 87-base-pair reads on the Illumina HiSeq System. The original pipeline was this. A later analysis tallied around 87 million unique TCR beta chains across the 550 to 850 repertoires, and approximately 12 million of those chains were shared by two or more donors. To remove PCR and sequencing errors, raw reads were error-corrected and collapsed into unique sequences using a nearest-neighbor algorithm that merged closely related sequences. To assign V, D and J gene segments, CDR3 sequences were aligned to IMGT reference sequences. For a sequence to be retained, a match of at least six nucleotides was required to both a V gene segment and a J gene segment. Rearrangements were classified as productive when the CDR3 lacked stop codons and remained in frame with V and J, and all other rearrangements were classified as non-productive. Following IMGT convention, CDR3 was defined as the stretch from the second conserved V-encoded cysteine up to the conserved J-encoded phenylalanine. The earlier analysis of 450 to 750 of the donors excluded any sequence lacking an unambiguous match to a single V gene segment. In an earlier analysis of 450 to 750 of the donors, a V segment was called functional when productive rearrangements were above 56.7%, and segregating when the standard deviation between donors exceeded 5%. A statistical classification framework was developed to diagnose cytomegalovirus status using the catalog of TCR beta chain sequences. V and J gene assignment, in a later analysis, came from comparing TCR nucleotide sequences with IMGT/GENE-DB human TR gene sequences. A later analysis assigned CDR3 sequences and most-parsimonious VDJ recombination scenarios with the TCRdist pipeline. In a later analysis, each TCR beta chain was defined by its CDR3 amino acid sequence together with its V-gene family, and reads lacking a unique V-gene family were excluded. In a later analysis, approximately 590 highly shared, low-generation-probability nucleotide sequences were removed to address suspected cross-contamination and a sequencing artifact. In a later analysis, a clonal expansion index for each public chain was calculated from normalized within-repertoire ranks of inferred template counts. In a later analysis, generation probabilities were computed using a VDJ recombination model fitted to out-of-frame rearrangements, and the results were checked against IGoR. A later analysis scored TCR-TCR, TCR-HLA and TCR-CMV co-occurrence with hypergeometric tests, applying a repertoire-size bias correction to TCR pairs. In a later analysis, false discovery rates were estimated by permuting HLA or CMV assignments 20 times. In a later analysis, co-occurring TCRs were grouped with DBSCAN, and TCRdist sequence similarity was added when clustering was performed within HLA-allele-positive subsets. Repertoires with fewer than 30,000 or more than 120,000 public chains were left out of co-occurrence clustering, as were a few repertoires with anomalous nucleotide sharing. This immuneACCESS table, as held by TCRdb, lists in-frame sequences with V and J called but not all clones. Of the missing ones, under half trace to an unresolved V gene in checked studies; the others have no known cause. V and J calls plus clone size are reproduced from that table; the DNA served to infer D and trimming. Present in this sample are roughly 100,000 clones, 83% of which were seen just once. About 5.9% of the sample is taken by the ten largest.

The cohort comprised 666 healthy bone marrow donors. At the time of sampling, every cohort member was nominally healthy, though immune exposures that went unrecorded were likely present. The donor tested CMV seronegative and was one of the 352 seronegative cohort members. Each donor provided a peripheral blood sample, and peripheral blood mononuclear cells were used for TCR beta sequencing. Genomic DNA extraction from the blood cell samples was performed with the Qiagen DNeasy Blood Extraction Kit. Sequencing was performed on PBMCs. The sequence derives from a man between 18 and 29 years old in good health and CMV-seronegative.

The CDR3 region: CASRGINEKLFF. The DNA sequence is given as TGTGCCAGTAGAGGTATCAATGAAAAACTGTTTTTT. Recombination linked TRBV27 to TRBJ1-4; no D gene can be assigned with confidence. V loses 9 bases, J loses 5 bases, and the germline ends lie 10 bases apart. Including the terminal cysteine and phenylalanine, the CDR3 comprises 12 residues. Kept here is only the CDR3 DNA, which spans 36 bases and is read in frame from base 1. Per the germline V gene (reference sequence), MNHEY is the CDR1 and SMNVEV is the CDR2.